Described below is a single T cell receptor (beta chain) sequence and its context. Its antigen is unidentified. Viral peptide pool expansion of antigen-specific CD4+ T cells preceded sequencing in the ViraFEST assay. Culturing for roughly 9 days preceded CD4+ T cell isolation. The cohort was immunized with two doses of either the BNT162b2 or mRNA-1273 vaccine. The data were taken from a study of vaccination effects on CD4 cells after COVID-19. Regarding the study as a whole: Healthy vaccinees had only 1 of 255 vaccine-induced clones cross-react with common cold coronaviruses. There were few convalescent patients in the study and no early post-infection timepoints. Marked clonal contraction of infection- and vaccine-induced clones was seen late after vaccination.

The CDR3 loop spans 13 amino acids. From germline, CDR1 is ENHRY and CDR2 SYGVKD. V was pared by 7 bases and J by 0 bases, with 8 bases between. Sequenced by immunoSEQ multiplex PCR; TCRdb stores in-frame clones only, minus some. Of tens of thousands of clones in the sample, over 70% were seen once. The V and J genes are TRBV10-3 and TRBJ2-3; no reliable D call. This sequence originates from a human donor who received a COVID-19 vaccine. The source was CD4+ T cells from PBMCs cultured with HCoV-NL63 spike peptides, collected after COVID-19 vaccination. The CDR3 DNA is TGTGCCATCACTTCCACCAGCACAGATACGCAGTATTTT. Its protein is CAITSTSTDTQYF.